This T cell receptor beta chain was identified during a study of blood T cells in healthy people across ages. The CDR3 runs 15 residues. The ends were cut back, 6 bases at V and 5 bases at J, with 16 bases in the middle. Germline-derived CDR1 and CDR2 are SGHTA and FQGNSA. Study-wide results and limits: Naive T cell percentage showed a strong correlation with TCR beta diversity. The recorded TCR beta diversity per million T cells decreased in a roughly linear manner with age.

This clonotype was seen only once. Antigen unknown. It was with a sample-barcoded 5' primer and a J-beta primer mix that a second PCR of roughly 6 to 12 cycles was run. MiXCR, applied by TCRdb to the 5' RACE reads, yields one record per CDR3 protein. The sample lists some 670,000 distinct CDR3 sequences; over 40% were seen once. This clonotype was sampled from an elderly woman in good health. The V gene is TRBV7-2, the J gene TRBJ2-2, with D tentatively TRBD1 or TRBD2 (6 bases each). Sample: blood. The CDR3 spells CASSLGGPGTGELFF. As DNA, the CDR3 is TGTGCCAGCAGTCTAGGGGGGCCCGGGACCGGGGAGCTGTTTTTT. Full variable domain (remainder filled in from reference TRBV7-2 and TRBJ2-2): GAGVSQSPSNKVTEKGKDVELRCDPISGHTALYWYRQSLGQGLEFLIYFQGNSAPDKSGLPSDRFSAERTGGSVSTLTIQRTQQEDSAVYLCASSLGGPGTGELFFGEGSRLTVL.